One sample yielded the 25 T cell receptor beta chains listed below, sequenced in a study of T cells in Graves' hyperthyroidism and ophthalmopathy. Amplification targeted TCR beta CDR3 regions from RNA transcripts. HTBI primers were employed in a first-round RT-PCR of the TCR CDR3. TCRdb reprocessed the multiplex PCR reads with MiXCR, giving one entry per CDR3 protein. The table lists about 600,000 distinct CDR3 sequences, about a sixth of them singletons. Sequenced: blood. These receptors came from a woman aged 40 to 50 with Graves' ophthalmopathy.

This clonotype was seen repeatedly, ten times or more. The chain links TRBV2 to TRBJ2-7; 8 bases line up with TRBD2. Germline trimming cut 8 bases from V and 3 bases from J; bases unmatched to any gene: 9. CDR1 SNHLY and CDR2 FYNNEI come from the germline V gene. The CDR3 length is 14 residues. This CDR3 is CASGMERGLYEQYF. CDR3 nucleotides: TGTGCCAGCGGTATGGAGCGGGGGCTCTACGAGCAGTACTTC.

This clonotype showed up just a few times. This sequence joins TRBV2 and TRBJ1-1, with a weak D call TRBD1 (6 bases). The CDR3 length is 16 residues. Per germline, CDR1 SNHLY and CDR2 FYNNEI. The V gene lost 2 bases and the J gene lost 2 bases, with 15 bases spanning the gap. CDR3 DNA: TGTGCCAGCAGTGAAAGCGTTGGGGGCCCTAACACTGAAGCTTTCTTT. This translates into CASSESVGGPNTEAFF.

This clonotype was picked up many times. In DNA form, the CDR3 reads TGTGCCAGCAGCTTAGCCCCACTCAGTACTAGCACAGATACGCAGTATTTT. It encodes CASSLAPLSTSTDTQYF. J is TRBJ2-3 and V is TRBV7-2; D unresolved. This CDR3 contains 17 residues. Germline assignment: CDR1 SGHTA and CDR2 FQGNSA. V was trimmed by 0 bases and J by 0 bases, leaving 13 bases between them.

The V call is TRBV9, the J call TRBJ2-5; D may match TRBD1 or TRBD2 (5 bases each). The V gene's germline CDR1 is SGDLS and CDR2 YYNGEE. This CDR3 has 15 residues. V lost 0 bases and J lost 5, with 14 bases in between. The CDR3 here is CASSVGGTLGETQYF. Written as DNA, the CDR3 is TGTGCCAGCAGCGTAGGGGGGACCTTAGGGGAGACCCAGTACTTC.

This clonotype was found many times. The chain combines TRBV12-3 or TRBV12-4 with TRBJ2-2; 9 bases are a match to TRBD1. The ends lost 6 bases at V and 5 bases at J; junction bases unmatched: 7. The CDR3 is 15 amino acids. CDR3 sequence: CASSWGQGVTGELFF. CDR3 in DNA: TGTGCCAGCAGCTGGGGACAGGGTGTAACCGGGGAGCTGTTTTTT.

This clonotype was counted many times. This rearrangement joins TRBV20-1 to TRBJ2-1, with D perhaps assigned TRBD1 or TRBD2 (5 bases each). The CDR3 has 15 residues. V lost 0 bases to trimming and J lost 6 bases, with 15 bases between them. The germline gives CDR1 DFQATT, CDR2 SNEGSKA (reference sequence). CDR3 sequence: CSARDWDEGLNEQFF. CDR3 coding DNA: TGCAGTGCTAGAGATTGGGACGAGGGCCTCAATGAGCAGTTCTTC.

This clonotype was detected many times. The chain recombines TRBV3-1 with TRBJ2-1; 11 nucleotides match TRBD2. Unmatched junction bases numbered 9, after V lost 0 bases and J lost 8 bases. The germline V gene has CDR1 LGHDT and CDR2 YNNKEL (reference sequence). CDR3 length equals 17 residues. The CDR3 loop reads CASSQDGQSSGRDEQFF. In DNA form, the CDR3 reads TGTGCCAGCAGCCAAGATGGTCAAAGTAGCGGGAGGGATGAGCAGTTCTTC.

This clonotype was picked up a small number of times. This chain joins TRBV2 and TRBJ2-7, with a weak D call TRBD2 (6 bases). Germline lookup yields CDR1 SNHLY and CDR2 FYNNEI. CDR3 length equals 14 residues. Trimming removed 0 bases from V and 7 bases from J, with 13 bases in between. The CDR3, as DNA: TGTGCCAGCAGTGAAGCGCGGCTAGCGAGGGAGCAGTACTTC. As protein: CASSEARLAREQYF.

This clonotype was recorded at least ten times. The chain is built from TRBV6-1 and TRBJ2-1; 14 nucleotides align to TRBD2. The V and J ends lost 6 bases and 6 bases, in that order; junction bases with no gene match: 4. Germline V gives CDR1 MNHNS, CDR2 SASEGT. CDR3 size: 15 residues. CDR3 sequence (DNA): TGTGCCAGCAGCGCCGGGACTAGCGGGAGCAATGAGCAGTTCTTC. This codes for CASSAGTSGSNEQFF.

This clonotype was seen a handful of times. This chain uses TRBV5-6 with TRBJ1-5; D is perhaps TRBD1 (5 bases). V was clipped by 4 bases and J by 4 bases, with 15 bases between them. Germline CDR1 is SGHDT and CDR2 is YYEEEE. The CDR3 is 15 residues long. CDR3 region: CASSLEGRSNQPQHF. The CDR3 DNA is TGTGCCAGCAGCCTGGAGGGGCGGTCAAATCAGCCCCAGCATTTT.

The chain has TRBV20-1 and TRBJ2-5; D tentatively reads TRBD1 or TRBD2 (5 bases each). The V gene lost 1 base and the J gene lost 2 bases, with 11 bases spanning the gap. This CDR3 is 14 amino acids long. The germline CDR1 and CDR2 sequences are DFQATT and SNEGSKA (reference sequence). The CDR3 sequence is CSARAGTGQETQYF. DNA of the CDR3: TGCAGTGCTAGAGCCGGGACCGGACAAGAGACCCAGTACTTC.

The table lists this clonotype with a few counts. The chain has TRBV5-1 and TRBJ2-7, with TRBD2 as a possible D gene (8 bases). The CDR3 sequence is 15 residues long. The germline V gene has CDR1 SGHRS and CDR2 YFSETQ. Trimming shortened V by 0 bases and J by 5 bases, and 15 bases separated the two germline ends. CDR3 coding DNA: TGCGCCAGCAGCTTGGCGGGAGGGGGCAGCCACGAGCAGTACTTC. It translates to CASSLAGGGSHEQYF.

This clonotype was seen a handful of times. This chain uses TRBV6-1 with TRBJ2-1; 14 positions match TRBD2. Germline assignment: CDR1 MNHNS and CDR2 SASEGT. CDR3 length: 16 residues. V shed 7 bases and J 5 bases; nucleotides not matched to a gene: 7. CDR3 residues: CASKRLAGGPNNEQFF. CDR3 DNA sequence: TGTGCCAGCAAACGACTAGCGGGGGGGCCGAACAATGAGCAGTTCTTC.

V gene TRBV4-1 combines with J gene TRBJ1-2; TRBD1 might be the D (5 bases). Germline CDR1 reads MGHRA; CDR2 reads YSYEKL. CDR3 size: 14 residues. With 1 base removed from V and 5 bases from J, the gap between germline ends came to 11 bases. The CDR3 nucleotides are TGCGCCAGCAGCCAAGCCGGGGCCGGGTATGGCTACACCTTC. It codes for CASSQAGAGYGYTF.

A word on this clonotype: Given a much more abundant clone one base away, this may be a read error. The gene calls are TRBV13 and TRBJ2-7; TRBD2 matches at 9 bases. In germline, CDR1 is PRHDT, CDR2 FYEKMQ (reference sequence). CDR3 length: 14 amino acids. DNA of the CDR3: TGTACCAGCAGCCGACTAGCGGCCTCCTACGAGCAGTACTTC. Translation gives CTSSRLAASYEQYF.

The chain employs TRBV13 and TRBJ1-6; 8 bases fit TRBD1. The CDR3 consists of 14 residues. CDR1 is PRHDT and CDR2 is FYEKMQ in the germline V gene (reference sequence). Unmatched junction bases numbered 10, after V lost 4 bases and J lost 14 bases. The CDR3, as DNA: TGTGCCAGCAGCTCGGGACAGGACCTGGGAGCCCTCCACTTT. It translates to CASSSGQDLGALHF.

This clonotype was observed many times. The CDR3 protein is CASSQEGLADTQYF. CDR3 DNA: TGTGCCAGCAGCCAAGAGGGACTAGCAGATACGCAGTATTTT. The chain carries TRBV3-1 and TRBJ2-3, with 8 positions matching TRBD2. After removal of 0 bases from V and 4 bases from J, the junction contained 0 bases not matched to a gene. Germline V gene data show CDR1 as LGHDT and CDR2 as YNNKEL (reference sequence). The CDR3 has 14 residues.

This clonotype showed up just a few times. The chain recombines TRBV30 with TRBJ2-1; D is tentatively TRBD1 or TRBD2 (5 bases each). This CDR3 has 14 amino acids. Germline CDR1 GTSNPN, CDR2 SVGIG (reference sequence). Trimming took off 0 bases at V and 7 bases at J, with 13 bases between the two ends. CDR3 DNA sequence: TGTGCCTGGAGTGTAGGTTTATGGGGGAATGAGCAGTTCTTC. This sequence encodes CAWSVGLWGNEQFF. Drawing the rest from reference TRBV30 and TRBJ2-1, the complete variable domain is SQTIHQWPATLVQPVGSPLSLECTVEGTSNPNLYWYRQAAGRGLQLLFYSVGIGQISSEVPQNLSASRPQDRQFILSSKKLLLSDSGFYLCAWSVGLWGNEQFFGPGTRLTVL.

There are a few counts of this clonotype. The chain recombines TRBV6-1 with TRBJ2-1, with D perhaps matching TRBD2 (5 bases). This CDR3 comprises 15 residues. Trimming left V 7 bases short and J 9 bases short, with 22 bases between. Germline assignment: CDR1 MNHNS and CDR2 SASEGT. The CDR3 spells CASTSSGNSLSEQFF. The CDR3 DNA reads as TGTGCCAGCACCTCGTCCGGGAACTCACTTAGTGAGCAGTTCTTC.

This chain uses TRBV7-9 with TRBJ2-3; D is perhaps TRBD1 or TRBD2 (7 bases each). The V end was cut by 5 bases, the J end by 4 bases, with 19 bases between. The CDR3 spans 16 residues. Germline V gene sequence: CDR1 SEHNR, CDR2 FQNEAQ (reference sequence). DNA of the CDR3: TGTGCCAGCAGCCCCCGGGGAGGGGGCGGTTCAGATACGCAGTATTTT. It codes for CASSPRGGGGSDTQYF. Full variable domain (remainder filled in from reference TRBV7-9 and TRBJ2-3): DTGVSQNPRHKITKRGQNVTFRCDPISEHNRLYWYRQTLGQGPEFLTYFQNEAQLEKSRLLSDRFSAERPKGSFSTLEIQRTEQGDSAMYLCASSPRGGGGSDTQYFGPGTRLTVL.

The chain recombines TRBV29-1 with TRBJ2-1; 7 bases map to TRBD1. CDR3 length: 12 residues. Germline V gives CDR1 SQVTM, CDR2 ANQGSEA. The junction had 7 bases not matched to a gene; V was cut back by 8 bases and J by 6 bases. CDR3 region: CSTSGQLNEQFF. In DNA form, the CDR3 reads TGCAGCACCTCGGGACAGCTCAATGAGCAGTTCTTC.

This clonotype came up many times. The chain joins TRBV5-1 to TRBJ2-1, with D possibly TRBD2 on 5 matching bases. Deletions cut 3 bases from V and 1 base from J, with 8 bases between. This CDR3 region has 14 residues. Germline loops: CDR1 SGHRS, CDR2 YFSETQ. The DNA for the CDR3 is TGCGCCAGCAGCTCGGGGTTATCCTACAATGAGCAGTTCTTC. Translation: CASSSGLSYNEQFF.

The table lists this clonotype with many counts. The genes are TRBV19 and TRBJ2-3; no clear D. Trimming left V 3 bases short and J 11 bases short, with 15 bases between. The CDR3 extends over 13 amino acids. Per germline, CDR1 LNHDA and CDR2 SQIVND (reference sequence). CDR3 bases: TGTGCCAGTAGTATTCGTTCGGACGACTTGCAGTATTTT. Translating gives CASSIRSDDLQYF.

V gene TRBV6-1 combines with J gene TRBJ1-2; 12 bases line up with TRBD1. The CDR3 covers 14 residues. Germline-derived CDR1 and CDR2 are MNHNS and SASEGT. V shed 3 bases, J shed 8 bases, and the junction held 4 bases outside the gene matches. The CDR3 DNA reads TGTGCCAGCAGTGAGGGACAGGGGGCGACAGGCTACACCTTC. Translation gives CASSEGQGATGYTF.

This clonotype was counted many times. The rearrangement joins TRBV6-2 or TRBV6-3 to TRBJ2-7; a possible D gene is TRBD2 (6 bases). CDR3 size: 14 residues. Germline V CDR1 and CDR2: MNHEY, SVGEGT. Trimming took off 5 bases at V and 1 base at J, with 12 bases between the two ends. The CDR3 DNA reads TGTGCCAGCAGTGACCCGGGACTGTCCTACGAGCAGTACTTC. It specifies CASSDPGLSYEQYF.